Following are 23 T cell receptor beta chains from one sample sequenced in a study of CD8 T cells in ankylosing spondylitis. TCRdb reprocessed the 5' RACE reads with MiXCR, giving one entry per CDR3 protein. The sample lists 200,000 to 300,000 distinct CDR3 sequences, about 10% seen once, with about 3% in the top ten. Sequencing was performed on blood, either unsorted or a sorted T cell fraction (not recorded which). These TCRs come from a male donor with ankylosing spondylitis or in good health (not recorded which).

Many counts were recorded for this clonotype. The chain combines TRBV5-1 with TRBJ2-2, with TRBD1 identical over 9 bases. V trimming: 4 bases; J trimming: 2 bases; junction bases outside the gene matches: 3. The CDR3 contains 15 residues. The germline CDR1 and CDR2 sequences are SGHRS and YFSETQ. This CDR3 reads CASSEDRGNTGELFF. The CDR3, as DNA: TGCGCCAGCAGCGAGGACAGGGGTAACACCGGGGAGCTGTTTTTT.

This clonotype was recorded many times. The gene calls are TRBV10-3 and TRBJ2-1; TRBD2 matches 11 bases. The CDR3 is 13 amino acids. J was trimmed by 6 bases and V by 9 bases; bases with no gene match: 4. Germline values: CDR1 ENHRY, CDR2 SYGVKD. CDR3 loop: CAMGLAAGNEQFF. In nucleotides, the CDR3 is TGTGCCATGGGACTAGCGGCCGGCAATGAGCAGTTCTTC.

The sample holds many counts of this clonotype. This chain joins TRBV19 and TRBJ1-1; the match to TRBD1 covers 7 bases. The CDR3 runs 11 residues. Germline trimming cut 8 bases from V and 12 bases from J; bases unmatched to any gene: 9. The germline V gene has CDR1 LNHDA and CDR2 SQIVND (reference sequence). The CDR3 spells CASSTGERTFF. CDR3 coding DNA: TGTGCCAGTTCTACAGGGGAAAGAACTTTCTTT. Complete variable domain (other parts from reference TRBV19 and TRBJ1-1): DGGITQSPKYLFRKEGQNVTLSCEQNLNHDAMYWYRQDPGQGLRLIYYSQIVNDFQKGDIAEGYSVSREKKESFPLTVTSAQKNPTAFYLCASSTGERTFFGQGTRLTVV.

This clonotype was observed at least ten times. The chain uses TRBV30 and TRBJ1-1; 7 bases are shared with TRBD1. V was pared by 3 bases and J by 4 bases, with 5 bases of the junction left unmatched. This CDR3 contains 13 residues. CDR1 and CDR2 from the germline V gene are GTSNPN and SVGIG (reference sequence). The chain's CDR3 is CAWRRDSSTEAFF. For the CDR3, the DNA is TGTGCCTGGAGGAGGGACAGCTCCACTGAAGCTTTCTTT.

This clonotype has at least ten counts. V usage is TRBV14 and J usage is TRBJ2-5, with D possibly being TRBD1 or TRBD2 (5 bases each). CDR3 length equals 14 residues. Trimming pared 4 bases from V and 9 bases from J, leaving 18 bases between. Germline V gives CDR1 SGHDN, CDR2 FVKESK. CDR3 DNA: TGTGCCAGCAGCCCGCTCCGGGGACCTGGGGCCCAGTACTTC. Its translation is CASSPLRGPGAQYF.

This clonotype occurred many times. The chain carries TRBV25-1 and TRBJ1-3; D ambiguous. Germline V gene sequence: CDR1 MGHDK, CDR2 SYGVNS. Trimming left V 4 bases short and J 6 bases short, with 10 bases between. The CDR3 is 13 residues long. The CDR3 reads CASSVENTNTIYF. CDR3 DNA sequence: TGTGCCAGCAGTGTCGAGAACACAAACACCATATATTTT.

This clonotype has at least ten counts. The chain links TRBV12-3 or TRBV12-4 to TRBJ2-5; 7 nucleotides match TRBD1. The length of the CDR3 is 15 residues. V shed 1 base and J 1 base; nucleotides not matched to a gene: 3. CDR3 coding DNA: TGTGCCAGCAGTTTAGGGGGACAGCCCCAAGAGACCCAGTACTTC. Its translation is CASSLGGQPQETQYF.

The sample holds many counts of this clonotype. The chain employs TRBV9 and TRBJ2-7; TRBD2 aligns across 9 bases. Losses at the gene ends were 0 bases for V and 4 bases for J; bases not matched to a gene: 5. Germline CDR1 SGDLS, CDR2 YYNGEE. The CDR3 totals 15 residues. The CDR3 nucleotides are TGTGCCAGCAGCGTAGGACTAGCGGAGGGGTACGAGCAGTACTTC. Protein: CASSVGLAEGYEQYF.

The J gene is TRBJ2-1, the V gene TRBV5-6, with D possibly being TRBD2 (5 bases). V was shortened by 7 bases and J by 0 bases, with 11 bases between the two germline ends. Germline CDR1 SGHDT, CDR2 YYEEEE. This CDR3 spans 14 amino acids. CDR3 sequence: CASFPGSSYNEQFF. The DNA of the CDR3 is TGTGCCAGCTTTCCGGGGAGCTCCTACAATGAGCAGTTCTTC. Based on the CDR3 plus reference TRBV5-6 and TRBJ2-1, the full variable domain is DAGVTQSPTHLIKTRGQQVTLRCSPKSGHDTVSWYQQALGQGPQFIFQYYEEEERQRGNFPDRFSGHQFPNYSSELNVNALLLGDSALYLCASFPGSSYNEQFFGPGTRLTVL.

This clonotype showed up many times. The chain employs TRBV6-4 and TRBJ2-3, with 11 nucleotides matching TRBD2. After removal of 3 bases from V and 1 base from J, the junction contained 0 bases not matched to a gene. Germline CDR1 reads MRHNA; CDR2 reads SNTAGT. This CDR3 region has 15 residues. CDR3 in amino acids: CASSETSGGTDTQYF. As DNA, the CDR3 is TGTGCCAGCAGTGAGACTAGCGGGGGCACAGATACGCAGTATTTT.

This clonotype was found a few times. The chain carries TRBV25-1 and TRBJ2-5; 9 bases map to TRBD1. The V gene's germline CDR1 is MGHDK and CDR2 SYGVNS. This CDR3 contains 16 residues. J was trimmed by 2 bases and V by 1 base; bases with no gene match: 5. In DNA, the CDR3 is TGTGCCAGCAGTGAATGGCACAGGGGGCAGCAAGAGACCCAGTACTTC. Its protein is CASSEWHRGQQETQYF.

This clonotype was picked up many times. DNA for the CDR3: TGCGCCAGCAGCCCCACCCTAGCGGGAGGCGCCGATACGCAGTATTTT. It yields the protein CASSPTLAGGADTQYF. V usage is TRBV5-1 and J usage is TRBJ2-3; 11 bases agree with TRBD2. With V trimmed by 4 bases and J by 6 bases, 10 bases remained unmatched. From germline, CDR1 is SGHRS and CDR2 YFSETQ. CDR3 length equals 16 residues.

Many counts were recorded for this clonotype. V is TRBV29-1 and J is TRBJ2-3; D unclear. With 7 bases removed from V and 3 bases from J, the gap between germline ends came to 5 bases. There are 10 residues in the CDR3. Germline V CDR1 and CDR2: SQVTM, ANQGSEA. In DNA, the CDR3 is TGCAGCGGGGGTACAGATACGCAGTATTTT. Translating gives CSGGTDTQYF.

Ten or more counts support this clonotype. This chain links TRBV6-4 with TRBJ2-3; 7 bases match TRBD2. The length of the CDR3 is 15 residues. After removal of 6 bases from V and 0 bases from J, the junction contained 6 bases not matched to a gene. Germline assignment: CDR1 MRHNA and CDR2 SNTAGT. CDR3 residues: CASRQTSLSTDTQYF. The CDR3 coding sequence is TGTGCCAGCAGGCAGACTAGCCTAAGCACAGATACGCAGTATTTT.

This clonotype was observed at least ten times. The chain joins TRBV6-5 to TRBJ1-2; D ambiguous. The CDR3 runs 12 residues. V was cut by 6 bases and J by 8 bases, with 13 bases left in between. Germline V gene sequence: CDR1 MNHEY, CDR2 SVGAGI. The CDR3 sequence is CASSPPGSGYTF. In DNA form, the CDR3 reads TGTGCCAGCAGCCCGCCCGGGAGCGGCTACACCTTC.

The rearrangement uses TRBV27 and TRBJ2-7, with D perhaps matching TRBD1 (5 bases). Germline-derived CDR1 and CDR2 are MNHEY and SMNVEV (reference sequence). The V and J ends lost 6 bases and 0 bases respectively, with 18 bases between them. This CDR3 comprises 16 residues. CDR3 in amino acids: CASSRDVRASSYEQYF. CDR3 sequence (DNA): TGTGCCAGCAGCCGAGACGTCAGGGCTAGCTCCTACGAGCAGTACTTC.

This clonotype appeared many times. V gene TRBV27 combines with J gene TRBJ1-5, with 8 bases lining up with TRBD1. V was clipped by 4 bases and J by 6 bases; unmatched bases: 5. Looked up from germline, CDR1 is MNHEY and CDR2 is SMNVEV (reference sequence). CDR3 length: 14 amino acids. CDR3 DNA: TGTGCCAGCAGTTCAGGGGGCGCGGGTCAGCCCCAGCATTTT. Protein sequence: CASSSGGAGQPQHF.

This clonotype appeared many times. The rearrangement joins TRBV24-1 to TRBJ2-1, with D possibly being TRBD1 (6 bases). This CDR3 is 11 amino acids long. The germline V and J ends were trimmed by 6 bases and 7 bases, with 6 bases remaining between them. CDR1 KGHDR and CDR2 SFDVKD come from the germline V gene. This CDR3 reads CATSTGNEQFF. The DNA for the CDR3 is TGTGCCACCAGTACAGGGAATGAGCAGTTCTTC.

This clonotype showed up many times. The V call is TRBV5-1, the J call TRBJ2-7; 8 nucleotides match TRBD1. Germline CDR1 reads SGHRS; CDR2 reads YFSETQ. V gave up 4 bases and J gave up 3 bases; unmatched junction bases: 12. CDR3 size: 16 residues. CDR3 in DNA: TGCGCCAGCAGCCCACGCCCCGGACAGGGAGGCTACGAGCAGTACTTC. It translates to CASSPRPGQGGYEQYF.

This clonotype has a count of ten or more. CDR3 nucleotides: TGTGCCAGCAGTCGTCGGACAGGGGGCCTCGGAAACACCATATATTTT. It specifies CASSRRTGGLGNTIYF. The chain joins TRBV6-1 to TRBJ1-3; TRBD1 aligns across 11 bases. From germline, CDR1 is MNHNS and CDR2 SASEGT. V lost 5 bases, J lost 4 bases, and 7 bases stayed unmatched. CDR3 size: 16 residues.

This clonotype was counted many times. The chain links TRBV29-1 to TRBJ1-2; TRBD1 matches 8 bases. Germline CDR1 is SQVTM and CDR2 is ANQGSEA. V was clipped by 0 bases and J by 11 bases; unmatched bases: 11. The CDR3 totals 14 residues. The CDR3 region has the DNA TGCAGCGTTGAAGATCGTGACAGGGGCCGAAGGTACACCTTC. Its protein product is CSVEDRDRGRRYTF.

CDR3 in DNA: TGTGCCAGCAGCAGAGGGAGTCGGGACTCCGACAACCAGTACTTC. The encoded protein is CASSRGSRDSDNQYF. V usage is TRBV27 and J usage is TRBJ2-4, with D tentatively TRBD2 (6 bases). CDR1 and CDR2 (germline): MNHEY, SMNVEV (reference sequence). The CDR3 extends over 15 amino acids. V gave up 6 bases and J gave up 13 bases, with 25 bases separating them.

The sample holds many counts of this clonotype. The genes are TRBV2 and TRBJ1-2; a weak D match, TRBD1 (5 bases). Germline loops: CDR1 SNHLY, CDR2 FYNNEI. The CDR3 runs 13 residues. Trimming removed 0 bases from V and 6 bases from J, with 8 bases in between. The CDR3 DNA is TGTGCCAGCAGTGAAGCCCAGGGAAATGGCTACACCTTC. It is translated as CASSEAQGNGYTF.